Below, one T cell receptor (beta chain) is given with its context. Its antigen is currently unknown. The data belong to a study of shared clonotypes between healthy human individuals. CDR1 is SGHDT, CDR2 YYEEEE, per germline. V dropped 4 bases and J dropped 6 bases, with 13 bases sitting between them. The CDR3 consists of 14 residues. Whole-study results and caveats: Clonotype sharing among donors was expected to depend on sequencing depth. In this cohort, only blood was sampled, and tissue repertoires likely differ. Non-shared clonotypes displayed generation probabilities falling below those of clonotypes present in all four donors.

Method: immunoSEQ multiplex PCR; TCRdb's copy keeps in-frame clones and lacks some. Among around 1.1 million clones listed, approximately 80% were seen once. The TCR originated in a man aged 18 to 30 in good health. Some clones in this sample may be carry-over from other donors' samples. Material for sequencing was memory CD4+ T cells from PBMCs. The sample's subset: CD45RA-negative fraction. The J gene is TRBJ2-2, the V gene TRBV5-6; D is perhaps TRBD1 or TRBD2 (5 bases each). The DNA of the CDR3 is TGTGCCAGCAGCGCGAACCAGGGAGCCGGGGAGCTGTTTTTT. Translated: CASSANQGAGELFF. Using reference TRBV5-6 and TRBJ2-2 for the parts outside the CDR3, the full variable domain is DAGVTQSPTHLIKTRGQQVTLRCSPKSGHDTVSWYQQALGQGPQFIFQYYEEEERQRGNFPDRFSGHQFPNYSSELNVNALLLGDSALYLCASSANQGAGELFFGEGSRLTVL.